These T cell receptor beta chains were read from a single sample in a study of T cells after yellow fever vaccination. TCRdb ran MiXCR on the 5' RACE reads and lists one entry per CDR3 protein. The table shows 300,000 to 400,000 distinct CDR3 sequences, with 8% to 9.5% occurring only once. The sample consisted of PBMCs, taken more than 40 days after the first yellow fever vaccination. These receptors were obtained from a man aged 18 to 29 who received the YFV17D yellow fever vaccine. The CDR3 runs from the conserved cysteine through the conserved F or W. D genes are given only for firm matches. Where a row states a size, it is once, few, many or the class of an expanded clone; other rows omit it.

CASTPRGQGEGQPQHF | TGTGCCAGCACTCCTCGGGGACAGGGGGAGGGTCAGCCCCAGCATTTT | TRBJ1-5 | TRBV28 | TRBD1 | few
CASSLLQGYPYEQYF | TGTGCCAGCAGCTTACTACAGGGGTATCCCTACGAGCAGTACTTC | TRBJ2-7 | TRBV5-5 | TRBD1 | few
CASSHRDGQPQHF | TGTGCCAGCAGCCATCGGGATGGTCAGCCCCAGCATTTT | TRBJ1-5 | TRBV6-2/TRBV6-3 | NA | NA
CASSKTSGYVDTQYF | TGCGCCAGCAGCAAGACTAGCGGTTATGTCGATACGCAGTATTTT | TRBJ2-3 | TRBV5-1 | TRBD2 | NA
CASSQDISSGYTDTQYF | TGCGCCAGCAGCCAAGATATTTCTAGCGGCTACACAGATACGCAGTATTTT | TRBJ2-3 | TRBV4-1 | TRBD2 | NA
CASSYTLWGATGELFF | TGTGCCAGCAGTTACACTCTTTGGGGGGCCACCGGGGAGCTGTTTTTT | TRBJ2-2 | TRBV6-5 | NA | NA
CASSLTGSTNSPLHF | TGCGCCAGCAGCTTGACAGGTAGCACTAATTCACCCCTCCACTTT | TRBJ1-6 | TRBV5-1 | NA | few
CAISEGGGPAYEQYF | TGTGCCATCAGTGAGGGAGGCGGCCCAGCATACGAGCAGTACTTC | TRBJ2-7 | TRBV10-3 | NA | few
CASSFGPGDNEQFF | NA | TRBJ2-1 | TRBV5-4 | NA | NA
CASRAGTGGRNSPLHF | TGTGCCAGCAGAGCCGGGACAGGGGGCCGTAATTCACCCCTCCACTTT | TRBJ1-6 | TRBV11-2 | TRBD1 | NA
CASSFGGDNYGYTF | TGTGCCAGCAGTTTCGGGGGCGATAACTATGGCTACACCTTC | TRBJ1-2 | TRBV27 | NA | NA
CACSQSKARTTDTQYF | TGTGCCTGCAGTCAATCGAAGGCCAGGACCACAGATACGCAGTATTTT | TRBJ2-3 | TRBV26 | NA | NA
CASSKGSGNQPQHF | TGTGCCAGCTCAAAGGGTTCAGGTAATCAGCCCCAGCATTTT | TRBJ1-5 | TRBV18 | NA | once
CAWRLAGTDTQYF | TGTGCCTGGAGGCTAGCGGGGACAGATACGCAGTATTTT | TRBJ2-3 | TRBV30 | TRBD2 | NA
CASSLTGEVNSPLHF | TGTGCCAGCAGTTTAACCGGGGAGGTTAATTCACCCCTCCACTTT | TRBJ1-6 | TRBV12-3/TRBV12-4 | NA | NA
CASSSQGSLSGELFF | TGTGCCAGCAGCTCTCAGGGTTCGCTGTCCGGGGAGCTGTTTTTT | TRBJ2-2 | TRBV5-4 | NA | NA
CSARVPGEETQYF | TGCAGTGCTAGAGTTCCGGGTGAAGAGACCCAGTACTTC | TRBJ2-5 | TRBV20-1 | NA | few
CASSQGGLLGNQPQHF | TGCGCCAGCAGCCAAGGGGGACTCCTCGGCAATCAGCCCCAGCATTTT | TRBJ1-5 | TRBV4-1 | NA | NA
CASSQGGVSTDTQYF | TGTGCCAGCAGCCAAGGGGGTGTTAGCACAGATACGCAGTATTTT | TRBJ2-3 | TRBV4-2 | NA | NA
CATSRDVGEETQYF | TGTGCCACCAGCAGAGATGTGGGAGAAGAGACCCAGTACTTC | TRBJ2-5 | TRBV15 | NA | few
CASSPPGQGLMNTEAFF | TGCGCCAGCAGCCCACCGGGACAGGGCCTTATGAACACTGAAGCTTTCTTT | TRBJ1-1 | TRBV5-1 | TRBD1 | many
CASSLGQRYNSPLHF | TGTGCCAGCAGCCTGGGACAGCGATATAATTCACCCCTCCACTTT | TRBJ1-6 | TRBV14 | TRBD1 | NA
CASSVLHNGELFF | TGCGCCAGCAGTGTCCTTCATAACGGGGAGCTGTTTTTT | TRBJ2-2 | TRBV5-1 | NA | NA
CASSPWGQSNTGELFF | TGTGCCAGCAGCCCTTGGGGACAGTCGAACACCGGGGAGCTGTTTTTT | TRBJ2-2 | TRBV28 | TRBD1 | NA